This TCR beta chain was found in a study of CXCR3-negative and CXCR3-positive naive CD8 T cells. Study background: The study obtained some 150 million TRB reads, about 1.5 +/- 0.3 million per library.

The CDR3 is made up of 19 amino acids. All TRB cDNA libraries came from 5' RACE performed with UMI labels. After re-calling the 5' RACE reads, TCRdb lists one entry per CDR3 protein, DNA absent. Its table lists 45,000 to 60,000 distinct CDR3 sequences. As concerns this clonotype: Its antigen is unidentified.

Study-level findings and limits: Diversity proved comparably high across both naive subsets and much lower in memory CD8+ cells. Fresh PBMCs were used in most assays, and CXCR3 expression partially decreased after cryopreservation. The TRBV-TRBJ usage of naive CXCR3-negative and CXCR3-positive cells was similar, but that of memory cells differed.

The chain has TRBV12-3 or TRBV12-4 and TRBJ2-3; TCRdb's D call of TRBD1 is untestable without DNA. The clonotype was recovered from a human donor in good health. Some clones in this sample may be carry-over from other donors' samples. Source material: memory CD8+ T cells from blood. CDR3 loop: CASSTKHRDRGWRADTQYF.